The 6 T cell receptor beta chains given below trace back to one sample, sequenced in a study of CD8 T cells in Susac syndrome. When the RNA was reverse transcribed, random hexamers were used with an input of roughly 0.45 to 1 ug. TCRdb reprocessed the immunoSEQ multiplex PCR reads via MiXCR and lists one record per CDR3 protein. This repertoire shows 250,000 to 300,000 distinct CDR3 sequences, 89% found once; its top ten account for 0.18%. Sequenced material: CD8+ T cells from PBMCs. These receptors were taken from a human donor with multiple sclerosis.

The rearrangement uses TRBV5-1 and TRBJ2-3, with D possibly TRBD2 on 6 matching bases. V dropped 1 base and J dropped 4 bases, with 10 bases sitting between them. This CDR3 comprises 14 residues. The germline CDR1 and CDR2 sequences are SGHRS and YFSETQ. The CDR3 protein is CASSLWRAADTQYF. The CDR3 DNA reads TGCGCCAGCAGCTTGTGGAGGGCGGCAGATACGCAGTATTTT. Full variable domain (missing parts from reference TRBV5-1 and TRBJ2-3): KAGVTQTPRYLIKTRGQQVTLSCSPISGHRSVSWYQQTPGQGLQFLFEYFSETQRNKGNFPGRFSGRQFSNSRSEMNVSTLELGDSALYLCASSLWRAADTQYFGPGTRLTVL.

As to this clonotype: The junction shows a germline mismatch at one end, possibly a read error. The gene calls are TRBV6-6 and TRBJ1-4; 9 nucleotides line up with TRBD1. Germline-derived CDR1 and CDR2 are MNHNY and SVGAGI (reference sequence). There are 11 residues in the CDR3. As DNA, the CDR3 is TGTGCCAGCACCTCCGGGACAGGGTACACTTTT. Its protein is CASTSGTGYTF.

The CDR3 DNA follows: TGCAGCGTTGAGGCCCAGCTATCAGGAAACACCATATATTTT. Translation gives CSVEAQLSGNTIYF. The chain joins TRBV29-1 to TRBJ1-3; D remains ambiguous. The CDR3 length is 14 residues. Germline CDR1 reads SQVTM; CDR2 reads ANQGSEA. Trimming took 3 bases from V and 4 from J, leaving 13 bases between them. Drawing the rest from reference TRBV29-1 and TRBJ1-3, the complete variable domain is SAVISQKPSRDICQRGTSLTIQCQVDSQVTMMFWYRQQPGQSLTLIATANQGSEATYESGFVIDKFPISRPNLTFSTLTVSNMSPEDSSIYLCSVEAQLSGNTIYFGEGSWLTVV.

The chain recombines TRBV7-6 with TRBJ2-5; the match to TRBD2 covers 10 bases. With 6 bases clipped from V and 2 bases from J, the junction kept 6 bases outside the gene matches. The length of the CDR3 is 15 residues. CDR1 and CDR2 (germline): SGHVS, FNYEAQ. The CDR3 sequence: CASRHSSGGQETQYF. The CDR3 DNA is TGTGCCAGCAGACACTCTAGCGGGGGACAAGAGACCCAGTACTTC.

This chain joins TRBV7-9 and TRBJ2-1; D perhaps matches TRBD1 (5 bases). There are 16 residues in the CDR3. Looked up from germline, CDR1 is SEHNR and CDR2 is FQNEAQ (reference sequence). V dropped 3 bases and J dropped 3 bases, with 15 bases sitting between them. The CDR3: CASSFFPRRGYNEQFF. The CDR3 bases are TGTGCCAGCAGCTTCTTTCCTCGTAGGGGCTACAATGAGCAGTTCTTC.

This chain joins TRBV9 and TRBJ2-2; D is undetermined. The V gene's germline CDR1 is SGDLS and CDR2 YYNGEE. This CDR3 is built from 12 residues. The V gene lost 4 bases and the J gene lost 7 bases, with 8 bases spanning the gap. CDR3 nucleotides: TGTGCCAGCAGCTATTCTTACGGGGAGCTGTTTTTT. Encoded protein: CASSYSYGELFF.